Listed below are T cell receptor beta chains from one sample, sequenced in a study of technical replicates of blood from a few donors. Repertoires were generated with immunoSEQ multiplex PCR, while TCRdb's copy carries only in-frame clones and drops some. The sample includes about 89,000 clones, roughly 94% seen only once; the top ten take about 0.22%. The sample taken for sequencing was T cells isolated from PBMCs. The receptor set was obtained from a human donor in good health. CDR3s include the opening cysteine and the closing phenylalanine or tryptophan. A D gene is named only where the DNA matches it firmly. Only part of the rows carry a size: once, few, many, or a class if the clone is expanded.

>13|TRBJ1-2|-|-|TRBV11-2
CASSLASNYGYTF
>16|TRBJ1-2|-|-|TRBV7-3
CASSLKGGSAGYGYTF
>14|TRBJ2-1|-|TRBD2|TRBV29-1
CSVEDQGLADEQFF
>17|TRBJ1-3|-|-|TRBV2
CASTLTGPPFSGNTIYF
>15|TRBJ1-4|-|-|TRBV7-2
CASSPRRATNEKLFF
>13|TRBJ2-1|few|TRBD2|TRBV6-4
CASGAGDYNEQFF
>17|TRBJ2-5|-|TRBD1|TRBV2
CASSEGRAGGIRETQYF
>14|TRBJ2-5|-|TRBD2|TRBV10-3
CAIRDSGSSETQYF
>14|TRBJ2-7|-|-|TRBV7-9
CASSPSRENYEQYF
>13|TRBJ2-1|-|-|TRBV25-1
CASSEYSYNEQFF
>13|TRBJ1-2|-|-|TRBV4-1
CASSQVGAYGYTF
>15|TRBJ1-3|once|-|TRBV7-8
CASSPFDSSGNTIYF
>13|TRBJ2-7|-|-|TRBV11-3
CASSPTGSYEQYF
>14|TRBJ1-5|-|-|TRBV10-2
CASSEEAGRQPQHF
>16|TRBJ2-3|-|TRBD2|TRBV7-2
CASSLWTSGTTDTQYF
>15|TRBJ2-2|-|-|TRBV6-1
CASSGRTVYTGELFF
>15|TRBJ2-1|-|TRBD2|TRBV9
CASSPGLGGGNEQFF
>15|TRBJ1-5|-|TRBD1|TRBV6-1
CASSWTGTGGQPQHF
>15|TRBJ2-7|-|-|TRBV6-5
CASSYVQGESYEQYF
>15|TRBJ2-3|-|TRBD2|TRBV7-3
CASSLWGLAVDTQYF
>15|TRBJ2-7|-|TRBD2|TRBV7-8
CASSLEGGSSYEQYF
>13|TRBJ2-7|-|-|TRBV11-1
CASSLVIEYEQYF
>15|TRBJ2-7|-|TRBD1|TRBV18
CASSSPGTGPYEQYF
>13|TRBJ1-5|-|-|TRBV10-1
CASSVGGHQPQHF